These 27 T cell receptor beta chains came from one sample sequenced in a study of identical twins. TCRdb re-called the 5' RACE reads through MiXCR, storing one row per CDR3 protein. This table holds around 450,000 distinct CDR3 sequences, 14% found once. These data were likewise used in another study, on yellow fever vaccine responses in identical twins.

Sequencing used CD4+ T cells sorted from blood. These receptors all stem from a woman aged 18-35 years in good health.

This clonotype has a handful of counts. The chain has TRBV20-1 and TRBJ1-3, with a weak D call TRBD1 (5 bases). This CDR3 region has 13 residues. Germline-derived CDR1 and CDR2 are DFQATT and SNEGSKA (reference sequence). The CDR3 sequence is CRRGLASGNTIYF. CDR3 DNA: TGCAGGAGGGGACTAGCTTCTGGAAACACCATATATTTT.

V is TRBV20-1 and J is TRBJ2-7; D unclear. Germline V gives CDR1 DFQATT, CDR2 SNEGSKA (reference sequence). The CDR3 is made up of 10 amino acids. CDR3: CSAQSNEQYF. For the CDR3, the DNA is TGCAGCGCCCAAAGTAACGAGCAGTACTTC.

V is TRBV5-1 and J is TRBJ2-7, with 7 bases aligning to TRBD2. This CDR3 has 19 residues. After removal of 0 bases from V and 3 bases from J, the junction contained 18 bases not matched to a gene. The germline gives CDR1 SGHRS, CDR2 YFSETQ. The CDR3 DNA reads TGCGCCAGCAGCTTGGTCCCTATCGTTGGTCTAGCGGATAGCTACGAGCAGTACTTC. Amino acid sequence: CASSLVPIVGLADSYEQYF.

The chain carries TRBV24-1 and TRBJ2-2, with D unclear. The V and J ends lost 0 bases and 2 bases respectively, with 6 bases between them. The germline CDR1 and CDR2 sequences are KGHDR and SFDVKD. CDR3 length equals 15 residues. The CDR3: CATSDLGLNTGELFF. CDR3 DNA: TGTGCCACCAGTGATTTGGGTCTCAACACCGGGGAGCTGTTTTTT.

The CDR3 nucleotides read TGTGCCAGCAGACTTACCGGGACAGGGAATCAGCCCCAGCATTTT. It specifies CASRLTGTGNQPQHF. V usage is TRBV27 and J usage is TRBJ1-5; 9 bases are shared with TRBD1. The CDR3 is made up of 15 amino acids. Germline V gives CDR1 MNHEY, CDR2 SMNVEV (reference sequence). Trimming took 6 bases from V and 4 from J; bases not matched to a gene: 7.

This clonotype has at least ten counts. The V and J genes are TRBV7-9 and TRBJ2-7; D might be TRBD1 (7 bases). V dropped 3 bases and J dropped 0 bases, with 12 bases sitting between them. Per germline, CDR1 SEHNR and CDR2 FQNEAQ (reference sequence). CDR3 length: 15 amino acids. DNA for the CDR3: TGTGCCAGCAGCTTCAGCCAGGGGGGCTCCTACGAGCAGTACTTC. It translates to CASSFSQGGSYEQYF. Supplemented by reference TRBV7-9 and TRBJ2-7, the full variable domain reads DTGVSQNPRHKITKRGQNVTFRCDPISEHNRLYWYRQTLGQGPEFLTYFQNEAQLEKSRLLSDRFSAERPKGSFSTLEIQRTEQGDSAMYLCASSFSQGGSYEQYFGPGTRLTVT.

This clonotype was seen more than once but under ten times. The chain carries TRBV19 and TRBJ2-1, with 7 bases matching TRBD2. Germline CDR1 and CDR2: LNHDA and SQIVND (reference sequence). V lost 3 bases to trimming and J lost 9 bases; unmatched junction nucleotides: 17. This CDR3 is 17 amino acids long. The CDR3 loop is CASSIPPRAGVRSEQFF. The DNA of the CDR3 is TGTGCCAGTAGTATTCCCCCCCGGGCGGGAGTTCGTAGTGAGCAGTTCTTC. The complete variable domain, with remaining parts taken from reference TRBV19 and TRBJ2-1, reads DGGITQSPKYLFRKEGQNVTLSCEQNLNHDAMYWYRQDPGQGLRLIYYSQIVNDFQKGDIAEGYSVSREKKESFPLTVTSAQKNPTAFYLCASSIPPRAGVRSEQFFGPGTRLTVL.

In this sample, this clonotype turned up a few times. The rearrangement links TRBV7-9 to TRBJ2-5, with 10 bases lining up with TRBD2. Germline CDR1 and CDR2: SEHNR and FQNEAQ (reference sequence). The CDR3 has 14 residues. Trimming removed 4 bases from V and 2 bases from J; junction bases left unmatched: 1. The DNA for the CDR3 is TGTGCCAGCAGCTCACTAGCGGGACAAGAGACCCAGTACTTC. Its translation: CASSSLAGQETQYF.

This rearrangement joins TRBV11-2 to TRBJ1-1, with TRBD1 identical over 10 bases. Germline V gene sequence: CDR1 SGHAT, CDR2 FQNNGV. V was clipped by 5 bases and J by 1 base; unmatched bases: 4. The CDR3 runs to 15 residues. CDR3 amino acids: CASSPWDRGNTEAFF. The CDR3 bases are TGTGCCAGCAGCCCCTGGGACAGGGGGAACACTGAAGCTTTCTTT.

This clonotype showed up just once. The DNA of the CDR3 is TGTGCCAGCAGTTACTCTCTAAACAGGGTCTACGAGCAGTACTTC. Its protein is CASSYSLNRVYEQYF. The V call is TRBV6-5, the J call TRBJ2-7; a weak D match, TRBD1 (6 bases). Trimming shortened V by 0 bases and J by 3 bases, and 12 bases separated the two germline ends. CDR3 length: 15 residues. Germline CDR1 reads MNHEY; CDR2 reads SVGAGI.

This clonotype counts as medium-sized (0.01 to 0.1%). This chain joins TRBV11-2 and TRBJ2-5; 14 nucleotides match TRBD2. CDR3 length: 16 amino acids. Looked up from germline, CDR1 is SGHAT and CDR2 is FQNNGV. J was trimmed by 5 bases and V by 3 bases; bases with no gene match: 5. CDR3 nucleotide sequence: TGTGCCAGCAGCTTGGGACTAGCGGGGGTAGTGGAGACCCAGTACTTC. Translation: CASSLGLAGVVETQYF.

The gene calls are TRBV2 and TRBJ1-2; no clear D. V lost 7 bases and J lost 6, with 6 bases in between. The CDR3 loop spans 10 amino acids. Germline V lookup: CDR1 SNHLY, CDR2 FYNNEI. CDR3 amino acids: CASIRNGYTF. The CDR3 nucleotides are TGTGCCAGCATCAGAAATGGCTACACCTTC.

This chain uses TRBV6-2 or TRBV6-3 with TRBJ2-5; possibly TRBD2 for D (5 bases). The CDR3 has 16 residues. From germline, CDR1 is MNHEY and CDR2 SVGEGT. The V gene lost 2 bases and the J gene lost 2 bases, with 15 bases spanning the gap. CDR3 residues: CASSYAQRLLQETQYF. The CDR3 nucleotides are TGTGCCAGCAGTTACGCCCAAAGACTATTACAAGAGACCCAGTACTTC.

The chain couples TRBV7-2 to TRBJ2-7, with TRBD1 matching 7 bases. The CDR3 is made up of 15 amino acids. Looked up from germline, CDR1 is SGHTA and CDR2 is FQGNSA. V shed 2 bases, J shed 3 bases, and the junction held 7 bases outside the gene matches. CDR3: CASSLTGTADYEQYF. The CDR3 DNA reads TGTGCCAGCAGCTTAACCGGGACAGCCGACTACGAGCAGTACTTC.

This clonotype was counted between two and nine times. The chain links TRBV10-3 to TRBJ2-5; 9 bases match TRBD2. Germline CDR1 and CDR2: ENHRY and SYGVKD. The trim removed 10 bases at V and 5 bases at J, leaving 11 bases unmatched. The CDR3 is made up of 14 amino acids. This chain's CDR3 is CATYGRLAEETQYF. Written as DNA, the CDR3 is TGTGCCACCTACGGTCGACTAGCGGAGGAGACCCAGTACTTC.

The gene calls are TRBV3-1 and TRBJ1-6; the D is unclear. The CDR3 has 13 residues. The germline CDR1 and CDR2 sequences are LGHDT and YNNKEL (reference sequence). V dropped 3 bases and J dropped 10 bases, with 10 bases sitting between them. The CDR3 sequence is CASSHGRPSPLHF. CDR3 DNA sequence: TGTGCCAGCAGCCACGGGCGGCCATCACCCCTCCACTTT.

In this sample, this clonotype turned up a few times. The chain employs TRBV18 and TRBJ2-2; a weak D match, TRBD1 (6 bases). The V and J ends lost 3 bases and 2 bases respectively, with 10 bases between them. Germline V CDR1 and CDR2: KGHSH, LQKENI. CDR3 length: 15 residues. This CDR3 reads CASSPGQENTGELFF. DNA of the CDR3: TGTGCCAGCTCACCGGGACAAGAAAACACCGGGGAGCTGTTTTTT. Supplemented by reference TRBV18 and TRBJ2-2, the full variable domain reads NAGVMQNPRHLVRRRGQEARLRCSPMKGHSHVYWYRQLPEEGLKFMVYLQKENIIDESGMPKERFSAEFPKEGPSILRIQQVVRGDSAAYFCASSPGQENTGELFFGEGSRLTVL.

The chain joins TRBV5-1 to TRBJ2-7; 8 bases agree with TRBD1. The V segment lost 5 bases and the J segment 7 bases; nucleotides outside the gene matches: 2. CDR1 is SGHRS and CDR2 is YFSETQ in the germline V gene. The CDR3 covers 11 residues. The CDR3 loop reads CASRTGVEQYF. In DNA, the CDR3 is TGCGCCAGCAGGACAGGGGTTGAGCAGTACTTC.

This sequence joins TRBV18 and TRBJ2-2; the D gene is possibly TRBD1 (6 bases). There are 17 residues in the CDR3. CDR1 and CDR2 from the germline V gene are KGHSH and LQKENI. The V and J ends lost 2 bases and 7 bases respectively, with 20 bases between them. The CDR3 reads CASSPKGAPQQGGELFF. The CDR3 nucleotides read TGTGCCAGCTCACCAAAAGGCGCGCCCCAACAGGGCGGGGAGCTGTTTTTT.

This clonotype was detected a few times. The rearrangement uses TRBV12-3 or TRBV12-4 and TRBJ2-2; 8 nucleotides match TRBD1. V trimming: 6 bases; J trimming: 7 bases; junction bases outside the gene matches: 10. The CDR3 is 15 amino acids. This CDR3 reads CASRQQTGVGGELFF. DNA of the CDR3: TGTGCCAGCAGACAACAGACAGGGGTCGGCGGGGAGCTGTTTTTT.

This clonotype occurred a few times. The CDR3, as DNA: TGTGCCAGCAGCACGACAGGGATCTCTGGAAACACCATATATTTT. Residues: CASSTTGISGNTIYF. V gene TRBV5-6 combines with J gene TRBJ1-3; TRBD1 matches 7 bases. CDR1 and CDR2 from the germline V gene are SGHDT and YYEEEE. Trimming at V came to 4 bases and at J to 0 bases, leaving 4 bases not matched to a gene. This CDR3 contains 15 residues.

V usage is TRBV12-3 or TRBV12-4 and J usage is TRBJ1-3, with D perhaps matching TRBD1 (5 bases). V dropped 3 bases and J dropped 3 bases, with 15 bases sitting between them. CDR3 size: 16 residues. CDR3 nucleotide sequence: TGTGCCAGCAGTTTGGTAGGGGTTGTGGTTGGAAACACCATATATTTT. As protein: CASSLVGVVVGNTIYF.

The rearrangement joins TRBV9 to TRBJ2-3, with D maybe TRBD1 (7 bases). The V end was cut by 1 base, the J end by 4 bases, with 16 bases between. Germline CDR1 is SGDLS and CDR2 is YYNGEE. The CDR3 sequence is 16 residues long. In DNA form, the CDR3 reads TGTGCCAGCAGCGTAAGCAGGGGGGCAAGGTCAGATACGCAGTATTTT. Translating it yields CASSVSRGARSDTQYF.

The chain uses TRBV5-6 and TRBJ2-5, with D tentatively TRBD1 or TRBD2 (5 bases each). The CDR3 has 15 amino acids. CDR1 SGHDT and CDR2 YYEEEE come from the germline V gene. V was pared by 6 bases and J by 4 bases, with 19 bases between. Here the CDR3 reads CASTGGGGPAETQYF. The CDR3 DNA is TGTGCCAGCACCGGAGGTGGGGGTCCGGCAGAGACCCAGTACTTC.

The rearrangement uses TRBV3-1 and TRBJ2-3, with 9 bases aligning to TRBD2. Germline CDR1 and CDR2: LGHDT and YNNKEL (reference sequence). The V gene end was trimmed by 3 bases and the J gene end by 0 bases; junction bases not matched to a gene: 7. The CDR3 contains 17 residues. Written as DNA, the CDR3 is TGTGCCAGCAGCCAGACCCCAGCGGGAGGCAGCACAGATACGCAGTATTTT. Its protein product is CASSQTPAGGSTDTQYF.

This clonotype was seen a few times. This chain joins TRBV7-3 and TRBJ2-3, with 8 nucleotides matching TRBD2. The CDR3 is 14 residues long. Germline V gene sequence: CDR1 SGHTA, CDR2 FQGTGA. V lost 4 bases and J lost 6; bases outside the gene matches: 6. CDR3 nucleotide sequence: TGTGCCAGCAGCTGGGGACTAGGTGCGGATACGCAGTATTTT. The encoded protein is CASSWGLGADTQYF.

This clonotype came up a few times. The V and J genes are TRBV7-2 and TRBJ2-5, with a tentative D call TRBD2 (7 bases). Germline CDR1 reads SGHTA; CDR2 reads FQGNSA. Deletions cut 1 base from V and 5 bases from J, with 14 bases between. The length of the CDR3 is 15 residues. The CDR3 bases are TGTGCCAGCAGCTTAGGAGGGGGGGCAGGGGAGACCCAGTACTTC. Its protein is CASSLGGGAGETQYF.